Each of the 30 T cell receptor beta chains below was sequenced from the same sample in a study of cytomegalovirus exposure and HLA in healthy donors. A multiplex PCR was run with 60 Vbeta primers and 13 Jbeta primers. Sequencing used immunoSEQ multiplex PCR; TCRdb keeps in-frame clones, though not all of them. The table records 130,000 to 150,000 clones, around a tenth of them present only once. Sequenced: PBMCs. The receptors originated from a male donor in good health and CMV-seronegative.

J is TRBJ2-6 and V is TRBV2, with D perhaps matching TRBD2 (6 bases). The CDR3 is 15 amino acids. Trimming stripped 7 bases from V and 0 bases from J, with 10 bases between. CDR1 is SNHLY, CDR2 FYNNEI, per germline. The CDR3 region is CASMEGHSGANVLTF. As DNA, the CDR3 is TGTGCCAGCATGGAGGGGCACTCTGGGGCCAACGTCCTGACTTTC.

This clone was detected only a few times. The J gene is TRBJ1-2, the V gene TRBV4-1, with 11 bases identical to TRBD1. The junction had 8 bases not matched to a gene; V was cut back by 0 bases and J by 5 bases. The CDR3 totals 17 residues. CDR1 is MGHRA, CDR2 YSYEKL, per germline. The DNA of the CDR3 is TGCGCCAGCAGCCAAGATACCCCCGGACAGGGGGCTTATGGCTACACCTTC. Residues: CASSQDTPGQGAYGYTF.

The J gene is TRBJ2-3, the V gene TRBV4-3, with D perhaps TRBD2 (5 bases). CDR1 LGHNA and CDR2 YSLEER come from the germline V gene. This CDR3 is 12 amino acids long. The ends were cut back, 6 bases at V and 6 bases at J, with 10 bases in the middle. The chain's CDR3 is CASRGRGDTQYF. For the CDR3, the DNA is TGCGCCAGCAGGGGGAGAGGGGATACGCAGTATTTT.

This chain joins TRBV7-6 and TRBJ2-3; 9 bases are shared with TRBD2. Per the germline V gene, CDR1 is SGHVS and CDR2 is FNYEAQ. J gave up 4 bases and V 2 bases, and 7 bases lay outside the gene matches. The CDR3 length is 16 residues. CDR3 amino acids: CASSLNAGGGADTQYF. CDR3 DNA: TGTGCCAGCAGCTTAAATGCGGGAGGGGGCGCAGATACGCAGTATTTT.

The chain employs TRBV19 and TRBJ2-7, with 11 bases that match TRBD1. The CDR3 consists of 16 residues. Losses at the gene ends were 4 bases for V and 7 bases for J; bases not matched to a gene: 12. Germline CDR1 LNHDA, CDR2 SQIVND (reference sequence). The CDR3 bases are TGTGCCAGTAGTACCGCCACCGGGACAGGGGGAGGAGAGCAGTACTTC. Protein product: CASSTATGTGGGEQYF.

This chain joins TRBV4-2 and TRBJ1-2, with a possible D match to TRBD1 (5 bases). The CDR3 extends over 13 amino acids. Trimming shortened V by 3 bases and J by 3 bases, and 8 bases separated the two germline ends. Germline V lookup: CDR1 LGHNA, CDR2 YNFKEQ. The CDR3 is CASSQGGDYGYTF. In DNA, the CDR3 is TGTGCCAGCAGCCAGGGAGGGGACTATGGCTACACCTTC.

This clone was counted between two and nine times. This CDR3 reads CASSQDRTGGTYEQYF. The DNA of the CDR3 is TGCGCCAGCAGCCAAGACCGGACAGGGGGTACCTACGAGCAGTACTTC. The V gene is TRBV4-1, the J gene TRBJ2-7; 10 bases align to TRBD1. This CDR3 comprises 16 residues. Unmatched junction bases numbered 4, after V lost 0 bases and J lost 2 bases. Germline V gene lookup returns CDR1 MGHRA and CDR2 YSYEKL.

The chain uses TRBV28 and TRBJ2-7; maybe TRBD1 (5 bases). The CDR3 totals 14 residues. Trimming took 7 bases from V and 3 from J, leaving 16 bases between them. CDR1 and CDR2 (germline): MDHEN, SYDVKM. The CDR3 region has the DNA TGTGCCAGCACCCAACCGACAGCAGACTACGAGCAGTACTTC. Amino acid sequence: CASTQPTADYEQYF.

This clone appeared a few times. The genes are TRBV12-2 and TRBJ2-7; the table's D call of TRBD1 was not tested on the DNA. TRBV12-2 is listed as a pseudogene. The CDR3 length is 13 residues. For the CDR3, the DNA is TGTGCAAGTCGCTTACACAATCCCTACGAGCAGTACTTC. As protein: CASRLHNPYEQYF.

This clone occurred a few times. This rearrangement joins TRBV9 to TRBJ1-1, with D tentatively TRBD1 (6 bases). The V gene lost 0 bases and the J gene lost 4 bases, with 13 bases spanning the gap. Germline loops: CDR1 SGDLS, CDR2 YYNGEE. The CDR3 runs 15 residues. The DNA for the CDR3 is TGTGCCAGCAGCGTAGGGGGGGGCGCATCCACTGAAGCTTTCTTT. This sequence encodes CASSVGGGASTEAFF.

The chain has TRBV10-3 and TRBJ2-1; 10 nucleotides line up with TRBD2. V trimming: 4 bases; J trimming: 4 bases; junction bases outside the gene matches: 4. The CDR3 has 15 amino acids. CDR1 and CDR2 from the germline V gene are ENHRY and SYGVKD. The DNA of the CDR3 is TGTGCCATCAGTGGTAGGACTAGCGGTTACAATGAGCAGTTCTTC. Its translation is CAISGRTSGYNEQFF.

This clone was seen a few times. The J gene is TRBJ2-3, the V gene TRBV5-6; 13 bases map to TRBD2. CDR1 is SGHDT and CDR2 is YYEEEE in the germline V gene. There are 15 residues in the CDR3. J was trimmed by 7 bases and V by 2 bases; bases with no gene match: 4. The CDR3 here is CASSLTSGGAYTQYF. The CDR3 bases are TGTGCCAGCAGCTTAACTAGCGGGGGGGCGTATACGCAGTATTTT.

This clone has a handful of counts. V and J are TRBV5-6 and TRBJ2-7; no definite D call. The germline gives CDR1 SGHDT, CDR2 YYEEEE. Trimming took off 0 bases at V and 1 base at J, with 5 bases between the two ends. This CDR3 spans 13 amino acids. The CDR3 DNA sequence: TGTGCCAGCAGCTTGGCAGGTTCCTACGAGCAGTACTTC. It translates to CASSLAGSYEQYF.

The chain combines TRBV7-2 with TRBJ1-2, with TRBD1 identical over 8 bases. V shed 2 bases and J 10 bases; nucleotides not matched to a gene: 6. Germline V gene sequence: CDR1 SGHTA, CDR2 FQGNSA. This CDR3 is built from 13 residues. This chain's CDR3 is CASSLNLGQDYTF. The CDR3 region has the DNA TGTGCCAGCAGCTTAAATCTGGGACAGGACTACACCTTC.

This sequence joins TRBV9 and TRBJ2-1, with TRBD2 matching over 7 bases. V trimming: 0 bases; J trimming: 3 bases; junction bases outside the gene matches: 3. Germline loops: CDR1 SGDLS, CDR2 YYNGEE. CDR3 length: 15 amino acids. As DNA, the CDR3 is TGTGCCAGCAGCGTAGATCTAGCGGTCTACAATGAGCAGTTCTTC. It encodes CASSVDLAVYNEQFF.

The V gene is TRBV5-5, the J gene TRBJ1-5, with D perhaps matching TRBD1 (6 bases). This CDR3 contains 14 residues. V was trimmed by 4 bases and J by 5 bases, leaving 13 bases between them. Germline values: CDR1 SGHKS, CDR2 YYEKEE (reference sequence). CDR3 nucleotide sequence: TGTGCCAGCAGCCCTACAGGGCCACATCAGCCCCAGCATTTT. Protein sequence: CASSPTGPHQPQHF. Full variable domain (outside the CDR3, taken from reference TRBV5-5 and TRBJ1-5): DAGVTQSPTHLIKTRGQQVTLRCSPISGHKSVSWYQQVLGQGPQFIFQYYEKEERGRGNFPDRFSARQFPNYSSELNVNALLLGDSALYLCASSPTGPHQPQHFGDGTRLSIL.

This clone was observed a few times. An end of the junction does not agree with germline; a read error may underlie this. The J gene is TRBJ1-2, the V gene TRBV19, with TRBD1 matching 8 bases. The CDR3 contains 14 residues. Germline V gives CDR1 LNHDA, CDR2 SQIVND (reference sequence). The CDR3 is CASSHPGGQGRYPF. As DNA, the CDR3 is TGTGCCAGTAGCCACCCAGGGGGCCAAGGTCGCTACCCCTTC.

This clone has a handful of counts. The chain uses TRBV29-1 and TRBJ2-2, with 10 bases aligning to TRBD2. Germline lookup yields CDR1 SQVTM and CDR2 ANQGSEA. With 5 bases clipped from V and 4 bases from J, the junction kept 10 bases outside the gene matches. This CDR3 has 16 amino acids. The CDR3 nucleotides are TGCAGCGTTTCCTCCCAAGCGGGAGGGTCCACCGGGGAGCTGTTTTTT. Translated: CSVSSQAGGSTGELFF.

The chain couples TRBV19 to TRBJ2-5, with a weak D call TRBD1 (6 bases). The CDR3 sequence is 15 residues long. Trimming removed 3 bases from V and 5 bases from J, with 16 bases in between. Germline values: CDR1 LNHDA, CDR2 SQIVND (reference sequence). CDR3: CASSMGGRGGETQYF. The CDR3 DNA reads TGTGCCAGTAGTATGGGCGGCAGGGGTGGCGAGACCCAGTACTTC.

This clone has more than one count but fewer than ten. This chain links TRBV5-5 with TRBJ1-5; D remains ambiguous. Trimming took 3 bases from V and 5 from J, leaving 9 bases between them. The V gene's germline CDR1 is SGHKS and CDR2 YYEKEE (reference sequence). This CDR3 comprises 13 residues. CDR3 sequence reads: CASSSAADQPQHF. In DNA form, the CDR3 reads TGTGCCAGCAGCTCGGCGGCCGATCAGCCCCAGCATTTT. The whole variable domain, remainder taken from reference TRBV5-5 and TRBJ1-5, is DAGVTQSPTHLIKTRGQQVTLRCSPISGHKSVSWYQQVLGQGPQFIFQYYEKEERGRGNFPDRFSARQFPNYSSELNVNALLLGDSALYLCASSSAADQPQHFGDGTRLSIL.

The chain recombines TRBV4-1 with TRBJ2-3; a weak D match, TRBD2 (6 bases). Deletions cut 5 bases from V and 0 bases from J, with 12 bases between. The CDR3 is 15 amino acids. CDR1 is MGHRA and CDR2 is YSYEKL in the germline V gene. DNA for the CDR3: TGCGCCAGCAGCGTAGACAGCGGGAGCACAGATACGCAGTATTTT. Protein sequence: CASSVDSGSTDTQYF.

This clone was found a few times. The chain recombines TRBV11-2 with TRBJ2-7; 9 bases match TRBD1. The CDR3 is 17 amino acids. The trim removed 7 bases at V and 2 bases at J, leaving 15 bases unmatched. The V gene's germline CDR1 is SGHAT and CDR2 FQNNGV. CDR3 DNA sequence: TGTGCCAGCACCTCGGGAGACAGGGGGTCTAAGGCCTACGAGCAGTACTTC. Protein product: CASTSGDRGSKAYEQYF.

To note about this clone: The junction departs from the called germline gene at one end, perhaps through a read error. The gene calls are TRBV18 and TRBJ1-4; TRBD1 aligns across 10 bases. Germline values: CDR1 KGHSH, CDR2 LQKENI. This CDR3 has 15 amino acids. CDR3 in DNA: TGTGCCAGCTCATCACCGGGACAGGGGAATGAAAAACTGTTTTTT. The encoded protein is CASSSPGQGNEKLFF. The whole variable domain, filled in from reference TRBV18 and TRBJ1-4, reads NAGVMQNPRHLVRRRGQEARLRCSPMKGHSHVYWYRQLPEEGLKFMVYLQKENIIDESGMPKERFSAEFPKEGPSILRIQQVVRGDSAAYFCASSSPGQGNEKLFFGSGTQLSVL.

Worth noting for this clone: One end of the junction varies from germline; a read error may be responsible. The genes are TRBV7-9 and TRBJ2-3, with 8 bases aligning to TRBD2. The CDR3 runs 15 residues. The germline CDR1 and CDR2 sequences are SEHNR and FQNEAQ (reference sequence). The DNA of the CDR3 is TGTGCCAGCAGCCGTCCTGCGGGGGGCACAAATACGCAGTATTTT. As protein: CASSRPAGGTNTQYF. The entire variable domain, with the rest obtained from reference TRBV7-9 and TRBJ2-3, is as follows: DTGVSQNPRHKITKRGQNVTFRCDPISEHNRLYWYRQTLGQGPEFLTYFQNEAQLEKSRLLSDRFSAERPKGSFSTLEIQRTEQGDSAMYLCASSRPAGGTNTQYFGPGTRLTVL.

The table lists this clone with a few counts. V usage is TRBV5-1 and J usage is TRBJ2-7, with 11 bases fitting TRBD2. V gave up 4 bases and J gave up 3 bases; unmatched junction bases: 6. The germline CDR1 and CDR2 sequences are SGHRS and YFSETQ. CDR3 length equals 15 residues. CDR3 nucleotide sequence: TGCGCCAGCAGCCCCGGGACTAGCGGAGGCTACGAGCAGTACTTC. Translating it yields CASSPGTSGGYEQYF.

This clone was observed a few times. V is TRBV27 and J is TRBJ2-7; perhaps TRBD1 as D (6 bases). There are 14 residues in the CDR3. V was trimmed by 6 bases and J by 4 bases, leaving 16 bases between them. Germline CDR1 is MNHEY and CDR2 is SMNVEV (reference sequence). CDR3 nucleotide sequence: TGTGCCAGCAGCCAAGGACAGTGGGGTTACGAGCAGTACTTC. This translates into CASSQGQWGYEQYF.

This clone was counted between two and nine times. This rearrangement joins TRBV18 to TRBJ1-2; 10 positions match TRBD1. CDR1 is KGHSH, CDR2 LQKENI, per germline. The CDR3 contains 15 residues. V shed 4 bases and J 5 bases; nucleotides not matched to a gene: 7. The CDR3 bases are TGTGCCAGCTCACTACAAGGGGACAGGGGATATGGCTACACCTTC. Translation: CASSLQGDRGYGYTF.

The chain links TRBV18 to TRBJ1-1; the match to TRBD1 covers 8 bases. V dropped 3 bases and J dropped 6; count of bases not matched to a gene: 9. The germline V gene has CDR1 KGHSH and CDR2 LQKENI. The CDR3 loop spans 15 amino acids. The CDR3 region is CASSPGQGAIPEAFF. CDR3 coding DNA: TGTGCCAGCTCACCCGGGCAGGGGGCGATCCCTGAAGCTTTCTTT.

The sample holds a few counts of this clone. This sequence joins TRBV6-6 and TRBJ1-1; the D gene is possibly TRBD1 (5 bases). Germline assignment: CDR1 MNHNY and CDR2 SVGAGI (reference sequence). This CDR3 is 15 amino acids long. Trimming took 2 bases from V and 7 from J, leaving 17 bases between them. The CDR3 sequence: CASSYGSGVFVEAFF. The CDR3 nucleotides are TGTGCCAGCAGTTACGGGTCGGGGGTCTTTGTTGAAGCTTTCTTT.

This chain connects TRBV28 to TRBJ2-1, with 8 positions matching TRBD2. CDR1 is MDHEN and CDR2 is SYDVKM in the germline V gene. The junction had 13 bases not matched to a gene; V was cut back by 6 bases and J by 3 bases. The CDR3 contains 17 residues. CDR3 nucleotides: TGTGCCAGCAGCCGTATCAAACCAGCGGGGGTCTACAATGAGCAGTTCTTC. Its protein is CASSRIKPAGVYNEQFF. The full variable domain, its missing parts supplied by reference TRBV28 and TRBJ2-1, is DVKVTQSSRYLVKRTGEKVFLECVQDMDHENMFWYRQDPGLGLRLIYFSYDVKMKEKGDIPEGYSVSREKKERFSLILESASTNQTSMYLCASSRIKPAGVYNEQFFGPGTRLTVL.